This is a list of T cell receptor beta chains from one sample in a study of blood T cell repertoires in COVID-19. Sequencing used immunoSEQ multiplex PCR; TCRdb keeps in-frame clones, though not all of them. The sample consists of about 48,000 clones, just over 85% of them appearing once. The specimen was peripheral blood. Every receptor here comes from an elderly woman with COVID-19, enrolled during active disease. Both conserved end residues are part of each CDR3. Fields, in order: V gene, J gene, CDR3 protein.

TRBV9	TRBJ1-1	CASSPTVRDTEAFF
TRBV11-2	TRBJ1-1	CASSLDVGQGAKAFF
TRBV6-5	TRBJ1-2	CASSSGGSYGYTF
TRBV11-2	TRBJ2-2	CASSLVYRASGELFF
TRBV19	TRBJ1-2	CASSYRRDSTNYGYTF
TRBV6-4	TRBJ2-2	CASRGQGGTGELFF
TRBV2	TRBJ2-3	CASNTRGRGPDTQYF
TRBV27	TRBJ2-3	CTSSSGSRTDTQYF
TRBV19	TRBJ2-1	CASSLRDRHNEQFF
TRBV27	TRBJ1-2	CASRPQGVGYGYTF
TRBV2	TRBJ1-3	CASHRTGGGNTIYF
TRBV19	TRBJ1-1	CASSQQYTEAFF
TRBV7-2	TRBJ2-3	CASSWGQRLSTDTQYF
TRBV6-4	TRBJ1-6	CASSDSGQGNNSPLHF
TRBV30	TRBJ1-1	CAWSVGNRANTEAFF
TRBV11-2	TRBJ2-1	CASKILAGSYNEQFF
TRBV7-9	TRBJ2-1	CASSLGQGAKREQFF